The subject of this entry is one T cell receptor (beta chain). Its antigen is not known. The sample is drawn from a study of T cell responses to AZD1222 COVID-19 vaccine. Generated by immunoSEQ multiplex PCR, the TCRdb table keeps only in-frame clones and is missing some. The table records 98,000 or so clones, roughly nine tenths of them present only once. Findings and limits, study-wide: Regions left unmutated in variants are reportedly the target of nearly half of spike-specific TCRs. Clonal diversity was possibly underestimated, and white British individuals and females predominated among donors. Dominant at 160-218 and 743-854, vaccine-associated CD4 TCRs also spanned spike.

This CDR3 is 15 amino acids long. In germline, CDR1 is PRHDT, CDR2 FYEKMQ (reference sequence). The trim removed 1 base at V and 3 bases at J, leaving 1 base unmatched. Material: peripheral blood, obtained on day 0 of MenACWY control vaccination. This clonotype was sampled from an adult in good health. J is TRBJ2-3 and V is TRBV13; TRBD2 agrees at 10 bases. CDR3 nucleotides: TGTGCCAGCAGCTTAGTTAGCGGGGGGACAGATACGCAGTATTTT. The encoded protein is CASSLVSGGTDTQYF.